This TCR beta chain is from a study of blood T cell repertoires in COVID-19. This CDR3 has 14 amino acids. V was clipped by 2 bases and J by 0 bases, with 6 bases between them. Germline CDR1 MNHNY, CDR2 SVGAGI (reference sequence). The assay was immunoSEQ multiplex PCR, and TCRdb's table has in-frame clones only and misses some. Of under 45,000 clones listed, about three quarters were seen once; the top ten hold 25% to 35%. Only one count was recorded for this clone. The chain is built from TRBV6-6 and TRBJ2-3, with D unclear. Specimen: peripheral blood. This TCR was sampled from a man in his sixties with acute or convalescent COVID-19. DNA of the CDR3: TGTGCCAGCAGTTACGGCATCAGCACAGATACGCAGTATTTT. It encodes CASSYGISTDTQYF.